This TCR beta chain was sequenced during a study of cytomegalovirus exposure and HLA in healthy donors. Germline V gives CDR1 SGHRS, CDR2 YFSETQ. The ends lost 0 bases at V and 4 bases at J; junction bases unmatched: 2. The CDR3 spans 15 residues. The PCR was carried out with 60 Vbeta primers and 13 Jbeta primers. The data were produced by immunoSEQ multiplex PCR, yet TCRdb's version contains in-frame clones alone and is incomplete. This sample has roughly 88,000 clones, with roughly 71% found just once. The sequenced sample consisted of PBMCs. This TCR came from a man between 50 and 59 years old in good health and CMV-seronegative. The chain uses TRBV5-1 and TRBJ2-5, with 11 bases lining up with TRBD2. CDR3 amino acids: CASSLASGGSETQYF. The CDR3 DNA sequence: TGCGCCAGCAGCTTGGCTAGCGGGGGGTCAGAGACCCAGTACTTC.